This T cell receptor (beta chain) was recorded in a study of blood T cell repertoires in COVID-19. On the study more broadly: Sites across the United States, Italy and Spain contributed samples from acute and convalescent COVID-19.

Original data processing: Reference gene primer amplification gave estimated nucleated cell counts. The method was immunoSEQ multiplex PCR; TCRdb's version includes in-frame clones alone and lacks a portion of them. Clone size and the V and J calls come from that table; the DNA yielded D and trimming. In the table there are over 250,000 clones, roughly 85% of which are singletons. This CDR3 has 12 residues. Germline V gene sequence: CDR1 SGHRS, CDR2 YFSETQ. V was cut by 0 bases and J by 12 bases, with 10 bases left in between. Source material: peripheral blood. The chain links TRBV5-1 to TRBJ2-1, with D possibly TRBD2 on 6 matching bases. The source is a woman in her 70s with acute or convalescent COVID-19. The DNA of the CDR3 is TGCGCCAGCAGCTTGGAGACTAGTAGGCAGTTCTTC. This gives the protein CASSLETSRQFF.